The 30 T cell receptor beta chains in this list originate from one sample, sequenced in a study of T cell responses to AZD1222 COVID-19 vaccine. Clones were sequenced by immunoSEQ multiplex PCR, and TCRdb holds only the in-frame ones, with some missing. The sample lists more than 75,000 clones, almost 90% occurring once. The source material was peripheral blood, sampled 28 days after the second AZD1222 dose. All receptors come from an adult who received the AZD1222 COVID-19 vaccine.

This chain uses TRBV4-2 with TRBJ2-3; 9 nucleotides line up with TRBD2. V was pared by 0 bases and J by 6 bases, with 16 bases of the junction left unmatched. This CDR3 spans 19 amino acids. The germline V gene has CDR1 LGHNA and CDR2 YNFKEQ. The CDR3 nucleotides are TGTGCCAGCAGCCAAGATAACTTTGGGCGGAGCGGGAGGTCCGATACGCAGTATTTT. Protein: CASSQDNFGRSGRSDTQYF.

The chain joins TRBV7-9 to TRBJ1-2; unclear D gene. Trimming shortened V by 4 bases and J by 4 bases, and 7 bases separated the two germline ends. The V gene's germline CDR1 is SEHNR and CDR2 FQNEAQ (reference sequence). The length of the CDR3 is 12 residues. This chain's CDR3 is CASSSDIYGYTF. CDR3 nucleotide sequence: TGTGCCAGCAGCTCTGACATCTATGGCTACACCTTC.

The table lists this clone with many counts. In the same sample, other DNA sequences code for this CDR3. The rearrangement joins TRBV7-6 to TRBJ1-1, with D tentatively TRBD1 (5 bases). Germline V lookup: CDR1 SGHVS, CDR2 FNYEAQ. This CDR3 contains 14 residues. V was clipped by 5 bases and J by 0 bases, with 10 bases between them. CDR3 DNA sequence: TGTGCCAGCAGCCCCGGGACGGTGAACACTGAAGCTTTCTTT. Translated: CASSPGTVNTEAFF.

The chain joins TRBV3-1 (or the pseudogene TRBV3-2) to TRBJ1-2; a possible D gene is TRBD1 (5 bases). CDR1 is LGHDT and CDR2 is YNNKEL in the germline V gene (reference sequence). CDR3 size: 15 residues. V lost 5 bases, J lost 0 bases, and 13 bases lay in between. The CDR3 DNA reads TGTGCCAGCAGCAACGCAGGGACCCCTAACTATGGCTACACCTTC. Translated: CASSNAGTPNYGYTF.

This clone is a singleton in its sample. V usage is TRBV6-1 and J usage is TRBJ1-1; D ambiguous. The CDR3 length is 14 residues. Trimming shortened V by 2 bases and J by 1 base, and 8 bases separated the two germline ends. The V gene's germline CDR1 is MNHNS and CDR2 SASEGT. The chain's CDR3 is CASSESKGNTEAFF. The CDR3 DNA follows: TGTGCCAGCAGTGAAAGTAAGGGGAACACTGAAGCTTTCTTT.

The chain is built from TRBV4-2 and TRBJ2-6, with 7 positions matching TRBD2. CDR3 length equals 17 residues. Germline V CDR1 and CDR2: LGHNA, YNFKEQ. After removal of 1 base from V and 0 bases from J, the junction contained 3 bases not matched to a gene. CDR3 region: CASSQGTGGSGANVLTF. CDR3 nucleotides: TGTGCCAGCAGCCAAGGCACGGGGGGCTCTGGGGCCAACGTCCTGACTTTC.

In this sample, this clone turned up a few times. The J gene is TRBJ2-7, the V gene TRBV27; the D gene is possibly TRBD1 (6 bases). Trimming stripped 3 bases from V and 5 bases from J, with 11 bases between. The germline gives CDR1 MNHEY, CDR2 SMNVEV (reference sequence). This CDR3 contains 13 residues. The CDR3 protein is CASSFPGVDEQYF. The CDR3 DNA follows: TGTGCCAGCAGTTTCCCAGGGGTAGACGAGCAGTACTTC.

V and J are TRBV2 and TRBJ2-3, with D hard to call. V was trimmed by 8 bases and J by 0 bases, leaving 24 bases between them. The CDR3 length is 18 residues. The V gene's germline CDR1 is SNHLY and CDR2 FYNNEI. The CDR3 loop is CASGQPVETFTSTDTQYF. The CDR3 nucleotides are TGTGCCAGCGGGCAGCCGGTCGAAACTTTCACTAGCACAGATACGCAGTATTTT.

The rearrangement links TRBV6-5 to TRBJ1-2; no reliable D call. V lost 5 bases to trimming and J lost 0 bases, with 7 bases between them. The CDR3 runs 13 residues. Germline V gene sequence: CDR1 MNHEY, CDR2 SVGAGI. The CDR3 reads CASSITPNYGYTF. CDR3 in DNA: TGTGCCAGCAGTATAACGCCTAACTATGGCTACACCTTC.

The gene calls are TRBV10-1 and TRBJ2-2; TRBD1 matches at 9 bases. The CDR3 is 18 amino acids. CDR1 and CDR2 (germline): WNHNN, SYGVQD (reference sequence). The V gene end was trimmed by 0 bases and the J gene end by 5 bases; junction bases not matched to a gene: 10. The CDR3 DNA reads as TGCGCCAGCAGTGAGTCGACACAGGGGGCGCTTCGGACCGGGGAGCTGTTTTTT. It encodes CASSESTQGALRTGELFF.

CDR3 nucleotides: TGTGCCAGCTCACATTCGACGACTAGGGTTTTGAACACTGAAGCTTTCTTT. Protein product: CASSHSTTRVLNTEAFF. This sequence joins TRBV18 and TRBJ1-1; D gene unclear. The CDR3 has 17 amino acids. The ends were cut back, 4 bases at V and 0 bases at J, with 18 bases in the middle. From germline, CDR1 is KGHSH and CDR2 LQKENI.

The chain uses TRBV5-1 and TRBJ1-2; 7 bases agree with TRBD1. The J segment lost 8 bases and the V segment lost 0 bases, leaving 4 bases of the junction unmatched. Germline V gene sequence: CDR1 SGHRS, CDR2 YFSETQ. This CDR3 is built from 13 residues. This CDR3 is CASSLVTGVGYTF. CDR3 DNA sequence: TGCGCCAGCAGCTTGGTAACAGGGGTGGGCTACACCTTC.

The J gene is TRBJ1-5, the V gene TRBV21-1. TRBV21-1 represents a pseudogene. The CDR3 has 15 amino acids. CDR3 bases: TGTGCCAGCAGCCACTCCGGGGTGAGCAATCAGCCCCAGCATTTT. Amino acid sequence: CASSHSGVSNQPQHF.

Concerning this clone: At one end the junction does not follow the germline gene, possibly because of a read error. The chain carries TRBV24-1 and TRBJ1-2, with 11 bases matching TRBD1. Germline-derived CDR1 and CDR2 are KGHDR and SFDVKD. The CDR3 consists of 15 residues. The CDR3 protein is CATSALDRGREGYTF. DNA for the CDR3: TGTGCCACCAGTGCTTTGGACAGGGGGCGGGAAGGCTACACCTTC.

The J gene is TRBJ2-5, the V gene TRBV18; D gene unclear. The ends were cut back, 2 bases at V and 0 bases at J, with 7 bases in the middle. CDR3 length: 14 amino acids. Germline V lookup: CDR1 KGHSH, CDR2 LQKENI. The CDR3 sequence: CASSPNQNQETQYF. DNA of the CDR3: TGTGCCAGCTCACCAAACCAAAACCAAGAGACCCAGTACTTC.

The V and J genes are TRBV23-1 and TRBJ1-1; 12 bases are shared with TRBD1. TRBV23-1 counts as an open reading frame of uncertain function. This CDR3 is built from 17 residues. Unmatched junction bases numbered 7, after V lost 4 bases and J lost 1 base. As DNA, the CDR3 is TGCGCCAGCAGTCCGACGGGACAGGGGGCAGGGAACACTGAAGCTTTCTTT. This translates into CASSPTGQGAGNTEAFF.

This sequence joins TRBV25-1 and TRBJ1-4; D is unclear. The CDR3 sequence is 16 residues long. In germline, CDR1 is MGHDK, CDR2 SYGVNS. V lost 0 bases to trimming and J lost 8 bases, with 16 bases between them. The CDR3 nucleotides are TGTGCCAGCAGTGAATATTGGCCGGCCACGGGAGAAAAACTGTTTTTT. Translating it yields CASSEYWPATGEKLFF.

The rearrangement uses TRBV7-2 and TRBJ2-1, with TRBD1 matching over 7 bases. CDR3 length: 16 amino acids. Germline values: CDR1 SGHTA, CDR2 FQGNSA. After removal of 4 bases from V and 0 bases from J, the junction contained 6 bases not matched to a gene. CDR3 coding DNA: TGTGCCAGCAGCTGGGACAGCCCAAGCTCCTACAATGAGCAGTTCTTC. It specifies CASSWDSPSSYNEQFF.

V usage is TRBV4-1 and J usage is TRBJ2-3, with 11 bases aligning to TRBD2. The CDR3 has 19 residues. Unmatched junction bases numbered 10, after V lost 0 bases and J lost 2 bases. The germline V gene encodes CDR1 MGHRA and CDR2 YSYEKL. The DNA of the CDR3 is TGCGCCAGCAGCCAAGATCTGACCCCGGGACTAGCGGACACAGATACGCAGTATTTT. Encoded protein: CASSQDLTPGLADTDTQYF.

The CDR3 protein is CASSVPGGTEAFF. The CDR3 DNA reads TGTGCCAGCAGTGTCCCAGGGGGCACTGAAGCTTTCTTT. J is TRBJ1-1 and V is TRBV2, with TRBD1 matching over 7 bases. This CDR3 is built from 13 residues. CDR1 is SNHLY, CDR2 FYNNEI, per germline. The V segment lost 4 bases and the J segment 4 bases; nucleotides outside the gene matches: 3.

The genes are TRBV30 and TRBJ1-1, with 7 nucleotides matching TRBD1. The CDR3 is made up of 13 amino acids. The V and J ends lost 2 bases and 7 bases, in that order; junction bases with no gene match: 7. The germline CDR1 and CDR2 sequences are GTSNPN and SVGIG (reference sequence). The CDR3 protein is CAWSPDRVGEAFF. The CDR3 DNA is TGTGCCTGGAGTCCCGACAGGGTTGGTGAAGCTTTCTTT.

The chain combines TRBV10-3 with TRBJ1-1; D is unresolved. CDR1 and CDR2 from the germline V gene are ENHRY and SYGVKD. V gave up 10 bases and J gave up 0 bases, with 12 bases separating them. This CDR3 has 13 residues. This chain's CDR3 is CATSDGLNTEAFF. For the CDR3, the DNA is TGTGCCACCAGCGACGGCCTGAACACTGAAGCTTTCTTT.

The table lists this clone with a count of one. Other DNA sequences in the same sample also yield this CDR3. The chain combines TRBV2 with TRBJ1-5; 8 bases align to TRBD1. The germline V gene has CDR1 SNHLY and CDR2 FYNNEI. There are 13 residues in the CDR3. The junction had 4 bases not matched to a gene; V was cut back by 9 bases and J by 3 bases. This CDR3 reads CASKGQVNQPQHF. In DNA, the CDR3 is TGTGCCAGTAAGGGACAGGTCAATCAGCCCCAGCATTTT. Looking up the rest from reference TRBV2 and TRBJ1-5 gives the full variable domain: EPEVTQTPSHQVTQMGQEVILRCVPISNHLYFYWYRQILGQKVEFLVSFYNNEISEKSEIFDDQFSVERPDGSNFTLKIRSTKLEDSAMYFCASKGQVNQPQHFGDGTRLSIL.

The CDR3 spells CASSQLGTEQYTEAFF. Written as DNA, the CDR3 is TGCGCCAGCAGCCAATTAGGGACAGAACAATACACTGAAGCTTTCTTT. The chain links TRBV4-1 to TRBJ1-1; 7 bases line up with TRBD1. Germline trimming cut 2 bases from V and 3 bases from J; bases unmatched to any gene: 9. Germline CDR1 reads MGHRA; CDR2 reads YSYEKL. The CDR3 runs 16 residues.

The chain uses TRBV28 and TRBJ1-1, with D hard to call. Germline-derived CDR1 and CDR2 are MDHEN and SYDVKM. Trimming pared 1 base from V and 3 bases from J, leaving 6 bases between. The CDR3 spans 13 residues. CDR3 in DNA: TGTGCCAGCAGTTTATCCGTCGACACTGAAGCTTTCTTT. Amino acid sequence: CASSLSVDTEAFF.

The genes are TRBV9 and TRBJ2-1; perhaps TRBD2 as D (5 bases). Trimming stripped 4 bases from V and 8 bases from J, with 19 bases between. The CDR3 contains 15 residues. From germline, CDR1 is SGDLS and CDR2 YYNGEE. CDR3 DNA: TGTGCCAGCAGCCTAACCCGGACTGCTGGGGATGAGCAGTTCTTC. It yields the protein CASSLTRTAGDEQFF.

The DNA of the CDR3 is TGTGCCAGCAGTCCTTGGGAAAAACTGTTTTTT. The encoded protein is CASSPWEKLFF. The chain is built from TRBV6-6 and TRBJ1-4; D is uncertain. V lost 5 bases and J 8 bases, leaving 6 bases between the germline ends. Per the germline V gene, CDR1 is MNHNY and CDR2 is SVGAGI (reference sequence). The CDR3 extends over 11 amino acids.

Concerning this clone itself: The same CDR3 arises from other DNA sequences in this sample as well. The rearrangement joins TRBV5-1 to TRBJ2-7; D is ambiguous. CDR3 length: 11 amino acids. Germline V lookup: CDR1 SGHRS, CDR2 YFSETQ. The germline V and J ends were trimmed by 0 bases and 4 bases, with 2 bases remaining between them. The CDR3 DNA is TGCGCCAGCAGCTTGGGGTACGAGCAGTACTTC. It yields the protein CASSLGYEQYF.

The gene calls are TRBV7-2 and TRBJ2-2; D is ambiguous. In germline, CDR1 is SGHTA, CDR2 FQGNSA. This CDR3 comprises 12 residues. V was pared by 5 bases and J by 4 bases, with 5 bases between. CDR3: CASSRSTGELFF. CDR3 bases: TGTGCCAGCAGCCGCTCCACCGGGGAGCTGTTTTTT.

This rearrangement joins TRBV5-1 to TRBJ1-1; 10 nucleotides match TRBD1. The CDR3 is 14 residues long. The J segment lost 5 bases and the V segment lost 4 bases, leaving 5 bases of the junction unmatched. Germline assignment: CDR1 SGHRS and CDR2 YFSETQ. CDR3 protein: CASSPRTGGTEAFF. In DNA form, the CDR3 reads TGCGCCAGCAGCCCACGGACAGGGGGAACTGAAGCTTTCTTT.